This T cell receptor beta chain appears in the sequencing data of a study of blood T cells in healthy people across ages. Through a sample-barcoded 5' primer and a J-beta primer mix, a second PCR was run for roughly 6 to 12 cycles. Each CDR3 protein is one row after TCRdb ran MiXCR on the 5' RACE reads. The repertoire has 800,000 to 900,000 distinct CDR3 sequences, roughly 60% of them found once; the top ten carry roughly 25%. General study findings and limits: Per million T cells, TCR beta diversity dropped about linearly as age rose. Unknown CMV status may confound age-related changes in expanded clones. Unsorted PBMC input precluded a conclusive naive versus antigen-experienced comparison.

Germline CDR1 and CDR2: SGDLS and YYNGEE. The CDR3 totals 17 residues. V was trimmed by 2 bases and J by 5 bases, leaving 17 bases between them. Worth noting for this clonotype: What it binds is unknown.

The sequenced sample consisted of blood. The V and J genes are TRBV9 and TRBJ1-6; D perhaps matches TRBD1 (6 bases). This receptor was obtained from a man aged 25-45 years in good health. CDR3 DNA sequence: TGTGCCAGCAGCGTGGGAACAGGGTTGCCGGATAATTCACCCCTCCACTTT. This encodes CASSVGTGLPDNSPLHF.